This T cell receptor (beta chain) emerged from a study of T-cell reconstitution after alpha-beta-depleted transplantation in children. Using unique molecular identifiers, the investigators prepared the TCRbeta library. One entry per CDR3 protein results from TCRdb running MiXCR on the PCR reads. The sample shows 600,000 to 700,000 distinct CDR3 sequences, around 16% of them seen only once. This clonotype has only a few counts. CDR3 length: 14 residues. The germline V gene encodes CDR1 LGHNA and CDR2 YNFKEQ. Between the trimmed V and J ends, which lost 1 base and 2 bases, there was a span of 7 bases. The sequence came from a human donor who donated a stem cell graft to a child with acute myeloid leukemia. The chain employs TRBV4-2 and TRBJ2-3; D is ambiguous. The source material was PBMCs from the stem cell graft donor, sampled from the stem cell graft. The CDR3 nucleotides read TGTGCCAGCAGCCAAGCTAGATCCACAGATACGCAGTATTTT. It encodes CASSQARSTDTQYF.